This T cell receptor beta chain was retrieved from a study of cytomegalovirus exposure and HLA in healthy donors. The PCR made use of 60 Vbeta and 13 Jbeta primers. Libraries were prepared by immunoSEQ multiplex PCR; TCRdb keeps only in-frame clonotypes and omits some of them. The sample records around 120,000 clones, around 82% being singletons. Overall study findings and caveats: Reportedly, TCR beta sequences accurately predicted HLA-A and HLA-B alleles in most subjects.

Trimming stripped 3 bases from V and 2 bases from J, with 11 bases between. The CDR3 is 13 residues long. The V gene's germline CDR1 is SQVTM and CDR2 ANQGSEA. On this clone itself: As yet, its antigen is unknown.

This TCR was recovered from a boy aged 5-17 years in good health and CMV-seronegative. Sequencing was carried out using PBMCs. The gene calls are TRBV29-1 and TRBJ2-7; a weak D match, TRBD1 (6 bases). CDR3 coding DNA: TGCAGCGTTGAGTCAGGGGATCCCTACGAGCAGTACTTC. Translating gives CSVESGDPYEQYF.